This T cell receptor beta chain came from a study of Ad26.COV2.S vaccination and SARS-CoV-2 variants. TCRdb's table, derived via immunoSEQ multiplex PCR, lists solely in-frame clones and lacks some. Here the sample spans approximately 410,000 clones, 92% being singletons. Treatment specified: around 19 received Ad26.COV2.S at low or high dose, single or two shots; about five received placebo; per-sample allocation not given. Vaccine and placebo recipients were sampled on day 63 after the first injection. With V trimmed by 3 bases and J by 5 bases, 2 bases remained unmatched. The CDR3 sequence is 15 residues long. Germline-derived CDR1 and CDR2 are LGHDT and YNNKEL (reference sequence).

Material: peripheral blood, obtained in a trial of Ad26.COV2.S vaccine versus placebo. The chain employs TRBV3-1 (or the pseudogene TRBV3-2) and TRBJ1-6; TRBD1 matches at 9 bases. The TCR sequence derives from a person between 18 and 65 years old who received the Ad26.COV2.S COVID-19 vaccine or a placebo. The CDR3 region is CASSHWDRDNSPLHF. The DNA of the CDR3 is TGTGCCAGCAGCCACTGGGACAGGGATAATTCACCCCTCCACTTT.